This T cell receptor (beta chain) is drawn from a study of response to subunit inactivated influenza vaccine. Germline V lookup: CDR1 SGHVS, CDR2 FQNEAQ. The CDR3 extends over 16 amino acids. Trimming took 5 bases from V and 0 from J, leaving 11 bases between them. TCRdb independently ran MiXCR on the RT-PCR reads; one entry per CDR3 protein. The table includes about 570,000 distinct CDR3 sequences, 10% to 12% detected once. The sample also formed part of further work on T cells expressing NK-cell markers. That study reports: The cDNA for TCR beta came from 5'RACE template switching with UMIs. Source material for TCR beta repertoires consisted of sorted CD3+CD56+NKG2C+, CD3+CD56+NKG2C- and CD3+CD56-NKG2C+ T cells. HCMV seropositivity characterized most of the eight sequenced donors, and seronegativity one.

J is TRBJ2-6 and V is TRBV7-8, with D hard to call. Sequenced here: PBMCs from blood, sampled on the day of vaccination. This TCR derives from a man aged 50 to 60 who received an inactivated influenza vaccine. In DNA, the CDR3 is TGTGCCAGCAGCCAAGGACCTACCTCTGGGGCCAACGTCCTGACTTTC. As protein: CASSQGPTSGANVLTF.